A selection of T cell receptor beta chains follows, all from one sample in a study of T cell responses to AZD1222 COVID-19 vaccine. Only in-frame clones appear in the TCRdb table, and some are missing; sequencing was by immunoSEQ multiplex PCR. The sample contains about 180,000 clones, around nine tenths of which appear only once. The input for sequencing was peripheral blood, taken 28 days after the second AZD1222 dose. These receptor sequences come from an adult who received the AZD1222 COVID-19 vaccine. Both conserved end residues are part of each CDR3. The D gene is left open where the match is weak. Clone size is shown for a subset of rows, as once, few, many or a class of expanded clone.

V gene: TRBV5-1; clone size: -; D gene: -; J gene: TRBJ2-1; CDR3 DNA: TGCGCCAGCAGCCCCTTCGCTAGCTCCTACAATGAGCAGTTCTTC; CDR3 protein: CASSPFASSYNEQFF
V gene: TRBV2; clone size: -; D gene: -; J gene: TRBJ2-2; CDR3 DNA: TGTGCCAGCAGTGATGTCAGACCGAACACCGGGGAGCTGTTTTTT; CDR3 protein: CASSDVRPNTGELFF
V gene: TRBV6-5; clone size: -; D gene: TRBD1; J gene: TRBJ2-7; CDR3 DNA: TGTGCCAGCAGACTCCGACAGGGAACTTACGAGCAGTACTTC; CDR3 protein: CASRLRQGTYEQYF
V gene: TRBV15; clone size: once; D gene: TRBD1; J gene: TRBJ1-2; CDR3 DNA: TGTGCCACCAGCAGAGGGGGACAGGGGGCCCTTGACTATGGCTACACCTTC; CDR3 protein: CATSRGGQGALDYGYTF
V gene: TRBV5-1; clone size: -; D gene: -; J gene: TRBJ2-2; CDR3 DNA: TGCGCCAGCAGCTTGTTCCCGCAAGCCGGGGAGCTGTTTTTT; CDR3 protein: CASSLFPQAGELFF
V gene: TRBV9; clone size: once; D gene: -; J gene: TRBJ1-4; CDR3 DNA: TGTGCCAGCAGCGGACGACAGGCGGGGGACGGCGGAAAACTGTTTTTT; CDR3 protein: CASSGRQAGDGGKLFF
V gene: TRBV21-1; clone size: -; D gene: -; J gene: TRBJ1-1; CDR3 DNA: TGTGCCAGCAGCGAAAAGGGACAACGGACAGGGAACACTGAAGCTTTCTTT; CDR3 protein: CASSEKGQRTGNTEAFF
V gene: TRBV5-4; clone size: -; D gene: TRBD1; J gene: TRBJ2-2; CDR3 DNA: TGTGCCAGCAGCTTGGCGGGGGGACAGGGGATCTCCGGGGAGCTGTTTTTT; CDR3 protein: CASSLAGGQGISGELFF
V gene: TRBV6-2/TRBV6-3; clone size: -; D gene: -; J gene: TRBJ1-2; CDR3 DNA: TGTGCCAGCAGTCAAGACAATTTCGGGGGCTACACCTTC; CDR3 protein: CASSQDNFGGYTF
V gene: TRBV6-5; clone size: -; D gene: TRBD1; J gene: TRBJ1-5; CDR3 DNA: TGTGCCAGCAGCTGGGACAGGGGGGATCAGCCCCAGCATTTT; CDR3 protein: CASSWDRGDQPQHF
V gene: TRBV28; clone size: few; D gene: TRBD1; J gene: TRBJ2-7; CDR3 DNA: TGTGCCAGCAGGTATCCGGGACAGGGGAAGTACGAGCAGTACTTC; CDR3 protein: CASRYPGQGKYEQYF
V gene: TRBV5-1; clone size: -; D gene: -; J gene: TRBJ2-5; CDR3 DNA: TGCGCCAGCTCGGGAAATCAAGAGACCCAGTACTTC; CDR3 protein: CASSGNQETQYF
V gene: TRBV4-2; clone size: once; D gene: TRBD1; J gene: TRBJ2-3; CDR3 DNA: TGTGCCAGCAGCCACCCGGGACAGGAACCCCGCACGCAGTATTTT; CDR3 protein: CASSHPGQEPRTQYF
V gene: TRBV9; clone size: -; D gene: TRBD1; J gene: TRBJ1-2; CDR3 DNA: TGTGCCAGCAGCGCCCACAGGGGAGACTATGGCTACACCTTC; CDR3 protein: CASSAHRGDYGYTF
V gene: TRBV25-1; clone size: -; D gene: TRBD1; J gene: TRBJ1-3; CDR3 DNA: TGTGCCAGCAGTGAATCTCTCGCACAGGGGATTAGAAACACCATATATTTT; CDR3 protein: CASSESLAQGIRNTIYF
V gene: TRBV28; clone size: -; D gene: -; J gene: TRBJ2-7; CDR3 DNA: TGTGCCAGCAGGGGGAGAACAGGGATCTACGAGCAGTACTTC; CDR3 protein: CASRGRTGIYEQYF
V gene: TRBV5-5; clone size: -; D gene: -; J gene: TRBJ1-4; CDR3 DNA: TGTGCCAGCAGCTCCCCACCTACCGACGGAGACTTCAATGAAAAACTGTTTTTT; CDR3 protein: CASSSPPTDGDFNEKLFF
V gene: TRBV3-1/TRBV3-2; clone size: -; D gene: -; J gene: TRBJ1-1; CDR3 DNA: TGTGCCAGCAGCCAAGCCCACACCGGGGGCTATGAAGCTTTCTTT; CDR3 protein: CASSQAHTGGYEAFF
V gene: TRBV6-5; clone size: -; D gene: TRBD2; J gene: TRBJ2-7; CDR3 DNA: TGTGCCAGCAGTCCGGGGGGGAACGAGCAGTACTTC; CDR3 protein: CASSPGGNEQYF
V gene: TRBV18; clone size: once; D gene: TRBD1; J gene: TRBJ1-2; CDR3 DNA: TGTGCCAGCTCACCAGGGACAGCTTCCAACTATGGCTACACCTTC; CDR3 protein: CASSPGTASNYGYTF
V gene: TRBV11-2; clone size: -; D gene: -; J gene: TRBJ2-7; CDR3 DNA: TGTGCCAGCAGCTTTACAGGGTCCTACGAGCAGTACTTC; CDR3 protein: CASSFTGSYEQYF
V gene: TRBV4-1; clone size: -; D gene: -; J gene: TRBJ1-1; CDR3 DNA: TGCGCCAGCAGCCGAAGAAGAAGTGGGAACACTGAAGCTTTCTTT; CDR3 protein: CASSRRRSGNTEAFF
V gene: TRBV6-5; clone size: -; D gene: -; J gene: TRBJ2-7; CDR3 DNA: TGTGCCAGCAGTTCCAATTTCGGGGGCTACGAGCAGTACTTC; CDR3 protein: CASSSNFGGYEQYF
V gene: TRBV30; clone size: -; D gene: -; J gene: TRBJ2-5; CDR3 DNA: TGTGCCTGGAGTCCACAGGCTTTATCGACCCAGTACTTC; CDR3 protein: CAWSPQALSTQYF
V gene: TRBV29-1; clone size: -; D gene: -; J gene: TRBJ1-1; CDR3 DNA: TGCAGCGTTGACAGGGGACTGAACACTGAAGCTTTCTTT; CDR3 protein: CSVDRGLNTEAFF
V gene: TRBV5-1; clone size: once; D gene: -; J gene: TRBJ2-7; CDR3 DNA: TGCGCCAGCAGCCCGGACGGCTACGAGCAGTACTTC; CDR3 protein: CASSPDGYEQYF
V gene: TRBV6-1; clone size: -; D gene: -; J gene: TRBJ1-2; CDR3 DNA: TGTGCCAGCAGTGAAAGTCAGGCAGCTAACTATGGCTACACCTTC; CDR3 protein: CASSESQAANYGYTF
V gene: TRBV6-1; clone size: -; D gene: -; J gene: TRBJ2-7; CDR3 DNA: TGTGCCAGCAGTCGGGGCCTCGGGGAGTTTGACGAGCAGTACTTC; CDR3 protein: CASSRGLGEFDEQYF
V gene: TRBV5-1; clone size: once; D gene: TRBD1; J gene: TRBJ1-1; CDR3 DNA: TGCGCCAGCAGCCGGACAGGGAGCACTGAAGCTTTCTTT; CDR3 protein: CASSRTGSTEAFF
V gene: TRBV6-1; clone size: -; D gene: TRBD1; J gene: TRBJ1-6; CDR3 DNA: TGTGCCAGCAGTGTTTTTGGGGACAGTCTAGATTCACCCCTCCACTTT; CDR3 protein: CASSVFGDSLDSPLHF
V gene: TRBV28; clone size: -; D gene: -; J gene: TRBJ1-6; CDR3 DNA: TGTGCCAGCAGTTTACGGCAGGGAGGTTATTCACCCCTCCACTTT; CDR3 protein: CASSLRQGGYSPLHF
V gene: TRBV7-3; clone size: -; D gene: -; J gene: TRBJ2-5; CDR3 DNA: TGTGCCAGCAGCAAGGACGTACAAGAGACCCAGTACTTC; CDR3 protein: CASSKDVQETQYF
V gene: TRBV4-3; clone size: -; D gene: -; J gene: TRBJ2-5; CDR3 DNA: TGCGCCAGCAGCCAGGGGGTCCCGGGGGCCCAGTACTTC; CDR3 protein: CASSQGVPGAQYF
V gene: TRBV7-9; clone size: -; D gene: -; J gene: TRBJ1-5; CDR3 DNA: TGTGCCAGCAGCTTAGACAGCAATCAGCCCCAGCATTTT; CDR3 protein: CASSLDSNQPQHF
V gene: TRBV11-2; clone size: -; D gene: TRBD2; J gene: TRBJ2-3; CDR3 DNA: TGTGCCAGCAGCTTAATCGTGACTAGCGGGGCGGCAGATACGCAGTATTTT; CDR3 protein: CASSLIVTSGAADTQYF
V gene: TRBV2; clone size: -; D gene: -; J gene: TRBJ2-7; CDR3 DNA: TGTGCCAGCAGTGGCGGTATGGGGGGCTCCTACGAGCAGTACTTC; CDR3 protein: CASSGGMGGSYEQYF
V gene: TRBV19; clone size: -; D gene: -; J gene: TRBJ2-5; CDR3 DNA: TGTGCCAGTAGTATCGGACACCTGGGGCAAGAGACCCAGTACTTC; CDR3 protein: CASSIGHLGQETQYF
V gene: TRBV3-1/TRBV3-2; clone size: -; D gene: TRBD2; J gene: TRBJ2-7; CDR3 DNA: TGTGCCAGCAGCCAGGTTGGCGGGGGGGCCTGGCGGGAGCAGTACTTC; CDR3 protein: CASSQVGGGAWREQYF
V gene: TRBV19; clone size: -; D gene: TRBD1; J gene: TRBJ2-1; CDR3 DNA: TGTGCCAGTAGTATCTCGGGACAGAGTTTTTATGATGAGCAGTTCTTC; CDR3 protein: CASSISGQSFYDEQFF
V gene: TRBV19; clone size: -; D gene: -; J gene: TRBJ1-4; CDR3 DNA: TGTGCCAGTAGTATTCTTCGGAGCGGCAATGAAAAACTGTTTTTT; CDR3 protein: CASSILRSGNEKLFF
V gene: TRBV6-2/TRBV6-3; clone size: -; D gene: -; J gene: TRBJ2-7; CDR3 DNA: TGTGCCAGCAGTTACTCGCGACCTATTAGCCAGACCTACGAGCAGTACTTC; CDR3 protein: CASSYSRPISQTYEQYF
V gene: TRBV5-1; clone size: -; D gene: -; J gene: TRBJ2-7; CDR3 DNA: TGCGCCAGCAGGGATGGAATCAGGGGATCCTACGAGCAGTACTTC; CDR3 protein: CASRDGIRGSYEQYF
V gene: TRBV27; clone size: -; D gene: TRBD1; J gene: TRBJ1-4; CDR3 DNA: TGTGCCAGCAGTTTAATGGGGACAGGGGGTGAGCAACTGTTTTTT; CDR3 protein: CASSLMGTGGEQLFF
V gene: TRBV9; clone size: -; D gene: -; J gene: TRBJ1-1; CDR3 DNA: TGTGCCAGCAGCGTTGACAGGCGCACTGAAGCTTTCTTT; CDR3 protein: CASSVDRRTEAFF
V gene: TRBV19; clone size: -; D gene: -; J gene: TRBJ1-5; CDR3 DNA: TGTGCCAGTAGTATCCCGGGGCGACAGCCCCAGCATTTT; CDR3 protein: CASSIPGRQPQHF
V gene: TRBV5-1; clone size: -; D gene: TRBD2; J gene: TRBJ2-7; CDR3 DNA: TGCGCCAGCAGCAGGGACGGGAGGAGCGAGCAGTACTTC; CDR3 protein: CASSRDGRSEQYF
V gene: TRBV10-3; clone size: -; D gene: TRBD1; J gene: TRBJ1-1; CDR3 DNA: TGTGCCATCAGTGAGTCCCGAGCGACAGGGGGAGTCGCTGAAGCTTTCTTT; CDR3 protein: CAISESRATGGVAEAFF
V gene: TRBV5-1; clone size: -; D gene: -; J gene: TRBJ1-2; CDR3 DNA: TGCGCCAGCAGGGGCAACTATGGCTACACCTTC; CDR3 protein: CASRGNYGYTF